This TCR beta chain is from a study of beta chain features in type 1 diabetes. CDR1 and CDR2 (germline): SGHTA, FQGTGA. With 5 bases clipped from V and 7 bases from J, the junction kept 9 bases outside the gene matches. The CDR3 spans 15 residues. Expressed TCRB transcripts were sequenced, since all the RNA that had been isolated was reverse transcribed. Some clones are missing from TCRdb's copy, which holds only in-frame ones; the method was immunoSEQ multiplex PCR. Here the sample spans about 180,000 clones, less than 15% being singletons. Findings and limits, study-wide: People with Type 1 diabetes carried modestly yet significantly shorter TCRB CDR3s in all four CD4+ subsets. Relative to healthy donors, patients appeared to have naive, central memory and Treg TCRB repertoires that were more similar. When VDJ junctions were examined, type 1 diabetes patients showed fewer insertions and more deletions.

Cells sorted by CD45RO/CCR7/CD25/CD127/CD95/CD27 comprised CD4+ naive, central memory, regulatory and stem cell-like memory cells. This clone was observed a handful of times. Its matching antigen is unknown. Sequenced sample: central memory CD4+ T cells from blood. This chain joins TRBV7-3 and TRBJ2-1; 9 nucleotides agree with TRBD2. This receptor was taken from a woman aged 18-29 years in good health. Here the CDR3 reads CASSPLAGLMNEQFF. DNA for the CDR3: TGTGCCAGCAGCCCTCTAGCGGGACTTATGAATGAGCAGTTCTTC. The entire variable domain, with the rest obtained from reference TRBV7-3 and TRBJ2-1, is as follows: GAGVSQTPSNKVTEKGKYVELRCDPISGHTALYWYRQSLGQGPEFLIYFQGTGAADDSGLPNDRFFAVRPEGSVSTLKIQRTERGDSAVYLCASSPLAGLMNEQFFGPGTRLTVL.